This TCR beta chain stems from a study of T cell clonality in common variable immunodeficiency. Regarding the study as a whole: Compared with controls, CVID subjects had fewer shared TCRbeta clones. Patient heterogeneity in the CVID cohort limited correlations between repertoire features and clinical complications.

The CDR3 covers 15 residues. V dropped 0 bases and J dropped 2 bases, with 12 bases sitting between them. Per germline, CDR1 SGHRS and CDR2 YFSETQ. Most patients and controls had Caucasian heritage. This clone appeared many times. Its antigen is not identified. The read stops 3 residues short of the end of the CDR3; the missing end is completed from the germline J gene. Measured with immunoSEQ multiplex PCR; TCRdb has only the in-frame clones, and not every one. This repertoire holds around 81,000 clones, and none appear only once. The rearrangement uses TRBV5-1 and TRBJ2-7, with D tentatively TRBD1 or TRBD2 (6 bases each). The receptor was derived from a person aged 18 to 70 in good health. Sequenced material: peripheral blood mononuclear cells. CDR3 bases read: TGCGCCAGCAGCTTGGGCGGGACACCCACCTACGAG. As protein: CASSLGGTPTYE. The whole CDR3 sequence is CASSLGGTPTYEQYF.